This T cell receptor (beta chain) was found in a study of blood T cell repertoires in COVID-19. In the original processing: How many nucleated cells were present was estimated from reference gene primer amplification. Here immunoSEQ multiplex PCR was the method, and the copy in TCRdb shows in-frame clones only, minus some. V, J and clone size are those of that table, while D and trimming were read from the DNA. The repertoire holds 150,000 or so clones, with 75% to 90% as singletons. V lost 6 bases to trimming and J lost 4 bases; unmatched junction nucleotides: 9. CDR1 SNHLY and CDR2 FYNNEI come from the germline V gene. The CDR3 has 15 amino acids.

The origin of this receptor is a woman aged 45-59 years who had recovered from COVID-19. This rearrangement joins TRBV2 to TRBJ1-5; 7 bases align to TRBD1. The sequenced material came from PBMCs or T cells enriched from blood (not recorded which). CDR3 coding DNA: TGTGCCAGCAGGGAGACAGGGCGGAAGAATCAGCCCCAGCATTTT. It yields the protein CASRETGRKNQPQHF.